A selection of T cell receptor beta chains follows, all from one sample in a study of response to subunit inactivated influenza vaccine. In TCRdb, the RT-PCR reads were re-called with MiXCR into one record per CDR3 protein. The table lists around 760,000 distinct CDR3 sequences, around 14% of them singletons, with approximately 7% in the top ten. The sequencing here drew on PBMCs from blood, taken 14 to 15 days before vaccination. The receptors stem from a man aged 45-65 years who received an inactivated influenza vaccine. Each CDR3 is given with its conserved first and last residue. D genes are given only for firm matches. Clone size, where shown, is once, few, many, or a class for clones that have expanded.

size: many; D: TRBD1; V: TRBV5-6; J: TRBJ1-4; DNA: TGTGCCAGCAGCTCTACCCAGGGGGAAGATTTCGTTCATAATGAAAAACTGTTTTTT; CDR3: CASSSTQGEDFVHNEKLFF
size: few; D: .; V: TRBV30; J: TRBJ2-7; DNA: TGTGCCTGGAGTCATGCCGGAACCTACGAGCAGTACTTC; CDR3: CAWSHAGTYEQYF
size: few; D: .; V: TRBV4-3; J: TRBJ2-5; DNA: TGCGCCAGCAGCCAAGATGTTTCAGCTAAAGAGACCCAGTACTTC; CDR3: CASSQDVSAKETQYF
size: few; D: .; V: TRBV27; J: TRBJ2-7; DNA: TGTGCCAGCAGTCCCAGACAAGGGGACACCTACGAGCAGTACTTC; CDR3: CASSPRQGDTYEQYF
size: few; D: .; V: TRBV6-2/TRBV6-3; J: TRBJ2-7; DNA: TGTGCCAGCAGTATAGACGGAACCTACGAGCAGTACTTC; CDR3: CASSIDGTYEQYF
size: many; D: .; V: TRBV10-2; J: TRBJ2-3; DNA: TGCGCCAGCAGTGAGCGACGGAATCCAGCAGATACGCAGTATTTT; CDR3: CASSERRNPADTQYF
size: many; D: TRBD1; V: TRBV18; J: TRBJ1-1; DNA: TGTGCCAGCTCACCTCCGACAGGGACCGTTTTCACTGAAGCTTTCTTT; CDR3: CASSPPTGTVFTEAFF
size: .; D: TRBD2; V: TRBV7-2; J: TRBJ2-7; DNA: TGTGCCAGCAGCTTAGGGGCGGGGGGGGTTTGCGAGCAGTACTTC; CDR3: CASSLGAGGVCEQYF
size: many; D: .; V: TRBV10-3; J: TRBJ2-3; DNA: TGTGCCATCAGTGTGACTAGCACAGATACGCAGTATTTT; CDR3: CAISVTSTDTQYF
size: few; D: .; V: TRBV20-1; J: TRBJ1-1; DNA: TGCAGTGCTAGACGGGGGATGAACACTGAAGCTTTCTTT; CDR3: CSARRGMNTEAFF
size: .; D: .; V: TRBV12-3/TRBV12-4; J: TRBJ1-2; DNA: TGTGCCAGCAGTTTGGGGGCGTTCTTCTATGGCTACACCTTC; CDR3: CASSLGAFFYGYTF
size: many; D: .; V: TRBV18; J: TRBJ1-1; DNA: TGTGCCAGCTCACCATCGAGAGACAGGCAGGCTTTCTTT; CDR3: CASSPSRDRQAFF
size: few; D: TRBD2; V: TRBV3-1; J: TRBJ2-7; DNA: TGTGCCAGCAGCCAAGGCCCTAGCGGGCCCTACGAGCAGTACTTC; CDR3: CASSQGPSGPYEQYF
size: .; D: TRBD2; V: TRBV20-1; J: TRBJ2-1; DNA: TGCAGTGCTAGTGGTGGGGGGGTATCCTACAATGAGCAGTTCTTC; CDR3: CSASGGGVSYNEQFF
size: few; D: .; V: TRBV7-8; J: TRBJ2-5; DNA: TGTGCCAGCAGCCCCCGCAGAGAGGCGAGGCAAGAGACCCAGTACTTC; CDR3: CASSPRREARQETQYF